Listed below are T cell receptor beta chains from one sample, sequenced in a study. TCRdb re-derived calls from the RT-PCR reads in MiXCR, one entry per CDR3 protein. The table shows about 680,000 distinct CDR3 sequences, with approximately 15% occurring only once. Sequenced: memory CD4+ T cells from blood. All receptors derive from a female donor in good health, serving as a healthy control. Both conserved end residues are part of each CDR3. A D gene is named only where the DNA matches it firmly. A row's size may be missing; if present it is once, few, many or a size class.

J gene	V gene	D gene	clone size	CDR3 protein	CDR3 DNA
TRBJ2-7	TRBV6-6	NA	many	CASSSPGYEQYF	TGTGCCAGCAGTTCCCCCGGGTACGAGCAGTACTTC
TRBJ2-5	TRBV20-1	TRBD2	few	CSAIGLAGVVETQYF	TGCAGTGCTATAGGACTAGCGGGAGTAGTGGAGACCCAGTACTTC
TRBJ2-1	TRBV5-1	NA	many	CASSRAMGERWFF	TGCGCCAGCAGCCGAGCCATGGGGGAGAGGTGGTTCTTC
TRBJ1-1	TRBV10-2	NA	NA	CASTALRNTEAFF	TGCGCCAGCACGGCCCTACGGAACACTGAAGCTTTCTTT
TRBJ2-1	TRBV5-1	NA	many	CASSIPGGNEQFF	TGCGCCAGCAGCATTCCCGGCGGGAATGAGCAGTTCTTC
TRBJ1-5	TRBV2	NA	NA	CASSDQGRGRQPQHF	TGTGCCAGCAGTGATCAGGGAAGGGGACGTCAGCCCCAGCATTTT
TRBJ2-7	TRBV28	NA	NA	CASTEEGYEQYF	TGTGCCAGCACGGAAGAGGGTTACGAGCAGTACTTC
TRBJ1-1	TRBV20-1	NA	few	CSAHQTDRNEAFF	TGCAGTGCCCACCAAACCGACAGGAATGAAGCTTTCTTT
TRBJ2-5	TRBV7-3	TRBD2	many	CASSLKGLAGQETQYF	TGTGCCAGCAGCTTAAAGGGACTAGCGGGGCAAGAGACCCAGTACTTC
TRBJ2-2	TRBV7-9	NA	NA	CASSYWGTGELFF	TGTGCCAGCAGCTATTGGGGCACCGGGGAGCTGTTTTTT
TRBJ1-5	TRBV6-5	NA	NA	CASSDPGEPQHF	TGTGCCAGCAGCGACCCCGGTGAGCCCCAGCATTTT
TRBJ2-7	TRBV7-9	NA	few	CASSPGLGLNYEQYF	TGTGCCAGCAGCCCCGGACTCGGACTGAACTACGAGCAGTACTTC
TRBJ2-7	TRBV20-1	TRBD1	many	CSATRGQVEVGQYF	TGCAGTGCTACCCGCGGACAGGTTGAGGTAGGGCAGTACTTC
TRBJ1-2	TRBV12-3/TRBV12-4	NA	NA	CASKPGHAGYGYTF	TGTGCCAGTAAACCAGGGCACGCCGGCTATGGCTACACCTTC
TRBJ1-3	TRBV4-3	NA	NA	CASSPTRRATGIIYF	TGCGCCAGCAGCCCCACCCGGCGAGCAACAGGGATCATATATTTT
TRBJ2-6	TRBV5-8	NA	NA	CASSLPGLHSGANVLTF	TGTGCCAGCAGCTTGCCAGGGCTCCACTCTGGGGCCAACGTCCTGACTTTC
TRBJ2-6	TRBV5-1	NA	many	CASREAGANVLTF	TGCGCCAGCAGAGAGGCTGGGGCCAACGTCCTGACTTTC
TRBJ2-7	TRBV6-5	NA	NA	CASRPAGPGYEQYF	TGTGCCAGCAGGCCCGCCGGCCCAGGATACGAGCAGTACTTC
TRBJ1-1	TRBV29-1	TRBD1	NA	CSVIRGRNTEAFF	TGCAGCGTTATTAGGGGGCGAAACACTGAAGCTTTCTTT
TRBJ1-5	TRBV5-8	NA	NA	CASSPQVEGNQPQHF	TGTGCCAGCAGCCCACAGGTAGAGGGCAATCAGCCCCAGCATTTT
TRBJ1-5	TRBV12-3/TRBV12-4	TRBD1	few	CASSLTGVRLDQPQHF	TGTGCCAGCAGCTTGACAGGGGTGCGGCTAGACCAGCCCCAGCATTTT
TRBJ2-4	TRBV20-1	TRBD2	NA	CSAGGGTSGRAIAKNIQYF	TGCAGTGCTGGAGGGGGGACTAGCGGGAGGGCCATAGCCAAAAACATTCAGTACTTC
TRBJ2-2	TRBV30	TRBD1	NA	CAWCGQGTGELFF	TGTGCCTGGTGTGGACAGGGCACCGGGGAGCTGTTTTTT
TRBJ1-3	TRBV6-1	NA	NA	CASSKLRDTIYF	TGTGCCAGCAGTAAATTGAGGGACACCATATATTTT
TRBJ1-1	TRBV10-3	NA	NA	CAISPLVGYTEAFF	TGTGCCATCAGCCCCTTGGTAGGGTACACTGAAGCTTTCTTT
TRBJ1-2	TRBV20-1	NA	NA	CSATPGDRNTF	TGCAGTGCTACCCCCGGGGATAGGAACACCTTC
TRBJ1-5	TRBV5-1	NA	NA	CASSPGQERQPQHF	TGCGCCAGCAGCCCAGGACAAGAGAGACAGCCCCAGCATTTT
TRBJ2-1	TRBV5-1	TRBD2	few	CASSSKRWDYGNEQFF	TGCGCCAGCAGCTCCAAAAGGTGGGACTATGGCAATGAGCAGTTCTTC
TRBJ1-1	TRBV29-1	NA	many	CSVDGLFF	TGCAGCGTTGATGGGTTATTCTTT
TRBJ1-5	TRBV12-3/TRBV12-4	NA	NA	CASSLTHQQPQHF	TGTGCCAGCAGTTTGACACACCAACAGCCCCAGCATTTT
TRBJ1-1	TRBV18	TRBD1	once	CASSPYSRRDRAEAFF	TGTGCCAGCTCACCATACTCGAGAAGAGACAGGGCTGAAGCTTTCTTT
TRBJ2-1	TRBV4-1	TRBD1	few	CASSRGRENEQFF	TGCGCCAGTTCGAGGGGGCGCGAGAATGAGCAGTTCTTC
TRBJ1-1	TRBV6-4	TRBD1	NA	CASREQGAAVTEAFF	TGTGCCAGCAGGGAACAGGGGGCGGCTGTCACTGAAGCTTTCTTT